This T cell receptor beta chain comes out of a study of blood T cell repertoires in COVID-19. The CDR3 length is 15 residues. V lost 4 bases, J lost 0 bases, and 8 bases lay in between. Germline V lookup: CDR1 SGDLS, CDR2 YYNGEE. Original data processing: Researchers report that nucleated cell counts were estimated from reference gene primer amplification. The data were produced by immunoSEQ multiplex PCR, yet TCRdb's version contains in-frame clones alone and is incomplete. V and J calls and clone size are given by that table; D and trimming were obtained from the DNA. The sample carries 35,000 to 45,000 clones, about three quarters recorded once.

V and J are TRBV9 and TRBJ2-6; D is unresolved. This TCR was sampled from a man in his 70s with active or convalescent COVID-19. The sequenced material came from peripheral blood. The CDR3 coding sequence is TGTGCCAGCAGCCCCTTTAACTCTGGGGCCAACGTCCTGACTTTC. Translating gives CASSPFNSGANVLTF.